A single sample gave rise to the 18 T cell receptor beta chains below, sequenced in a study of blood T cells in healthy people across ages. Next came a second PCR, run for roughly 6 to 11 cycles, which used a sample-barcoded 5' primer along with a J-beta primer mix. One entry per CDR3 protein, called by TCRdb with MiXCR from the 5' RACE reads. The sample holds about 640,000 distinct CDR3 sequences, around three fifths seen once. Material: blood. The receptors come from a man aged 55 to 70 in good health.

This sequence joins TRBV12-3 or TRBV12-4 and TRBJ2-5; D may be TRBD2 (5 bases). V was shortened by 6 bases and J by 1 base, with 12 bases between the two germline ends. This CDR3 has 14 amino acids. The CDR3 spells CASSPLAIQETQYF. DNA of the CDR3: TGTGCCAGCAGCCCGCTAGCAATCCAAGAGACCCAGTACTTC.

The gene calls are TRBV10-3 and TRBJ2-3, with 8 bases lining up with TRBD1. Trimming removed 5 bases from V and 0 bases from J; junction bases left unmatched: 7. The CDR3 sequence is 16 residues long. Germline-derived CDR1 and CDR2 are ENHRY and SYGVKD. The DNA of the CDR3 is TGTGCCATCAGTATCAGGGGGCGAGAGAGCACAGATACGCAGTATTTT. It translates to CAISIRGRESTDTQYF.

A note on this clonotype: The junction and the germline gene differ at one end; a read error may be behind it. The rearrangement links TRBV5-1 to TRBJ2-5; D unclear. This CDR3 contains 14 residues. Germline CDR1 and CDR2: SGHRS and YFSETQ. The chain's CDR3 is CVSSLEPSQETQYF. CDR3 coding DNA: TGCGTCAGCAGCTTGGAGCCTAGCCAAGAGACCCAGTACTTC.

The V and J genes are TRBV20-1 and TRBJ2-1; 11 bases agree with TRBD2. V dropped 5 bases and J dropped 8; count of bases not matched to a gene: 11. The CDR3 is made up of 15 amino acids. Germline CDR1 reads DFQATT; CDR2 reads SNEGSKA (reference sequence). CDR3 nucleotides: TGCAGTGCTCCTATGACTAGCGGGAATTTGGATGAGCAGTTCTTC. It yields the protein CSAPMTSGNLDEQFF.

The chain couples TRBV12-3 or TRBV12-4 to TRBJ1-2; the D gene is possibly TRBD1 (5 bases). The length of the CDR3 is 14 residues. Trimming removed 5 bases at V and 5 bases at J, with 15 bases between. CDR3 residues: CASSQGRVGYGYTF. Here the CDR3 DNA reads TGTGCCAGCAGTCAGGGAAGGGTAGGGTATGGCTACACCTTC.

The chain carries TRBV5-5 and TRBJ2-3; possibly TRBD1 or TRBD2 for D (5 bases each). V was clipped by 0 bases and J by 0 bases, with 11 bases between them. The CDR3 is 16 residues long. Germline CDR1 SGHKS, CDR2 YYEKEE (reference sequence). The CDR3 DNA reads as TGTGCCAGCAGCTTGGCCGGGGACCTCAGCACAGATACGCAGTATTTT. It codes for CASSLAGDLSTDTQYF.

The V call is TRBV11-2, the J call TRBJ1-6; D is unclear. Germline CDR1 reads SGHAT; CDR2 reads FQNNGV. The CDR3 extends over 13 amino acids. V gave up 5 bases and J gave up 11 bases, with 13 bases separating them. The CDR3 DNA reads as TGTGCCAGCAGCCCTCAACCAAGGCCACCCCTCCACTTT. It encodes CASSPQPRPPLHF.

The gene calls are TRBV20-1 and TRBJ2-4; D unresolved. TRBJ2-5 explains the end of the DNA better; the J call may be wrong. The CDR3 consists of 13 residues. Germline CDR1 reads DFQATT; CDR2 reads SNEGSKA (reference sequence). Written as DNA, the CDR3 is TGCAGTGCGACGGAGAGCTGGGGTGGGACCCAGTACTTC. Translating it yields CSATESWGGTQYF.

Only a few counts were recorded for this clonotype. The chain combines TRBV6-1 with TRBJ1-2, with a tentative D call TRBD1 (5 bases). The V gene lost 11 bases and the J gene lost 8 bases, with 21 bases spanning the gap. The CDR3 covers 13 residues. The germline V gene has CDR1 MNHNS and CDR2 SASEGT. The CDR3 bases are TGTGCCGGACAAGGGACCGCCGTAGAGGGCTACACCTTC. Translated, it gives CAGQGTAVEGYTF.

In regard to this clonotype: The junction shows a germline mismatch at one end, possibly a read error. This chain joins TRBV11-2 and TRBJ2-1, with TRBD2 identical over 8 bases. CDR1 and CDR2 from the germline V gene are SGHAT and FQNNGV. This CDR3 has 14 amino acids. The CDR3 DNA sequence: TGTGCCGGCAGCTTAGCGGGACTGACCAATGAGCAGTTCTTC. Its protein product is CAGSLAGLTNEQFF.

The chain employs TRBV27 and TRBJ1-2; D might be TRBD1 (5 bases). From germline, CDR1 is MNHEY and CDR2 SMNVEV (reference sequence). This CDR3 region has 15 residues. V dropped 0 bases and J dropped 3 bases, with 11 bases sitting between them. CDR3 nucleotides: TGTGCCAGCAGTTTATCTCCCGGGACGGACTATGGCTACACCTTC. Translating it yields CASSLSPGTDYGYTF.

This rearrangement joins TRBV15 to TRBJ2-5; D remains unclear. Per germline, CDR1 LNHNV and CDR2 YYDKDF (reference sequence). Trimming took off 0 bases at V and 5 bases at J, with 7 bases between the two ends. The CDR3 contains 13 residues. Written as DNA, the CDR3 is TGTGCCACCAGCAGAGATGATTTTGAGACCCAGTACTTC. Its translation: CATSRDDFETQYF.

The chain carries TRBV9 and TRBJ2-2; 8 bases line up with TRBD1. The germline V gene has CDR1 SGDLS and CDR2 YYNGEE. With V trimmed by 3 bases and J by 6 bases, 13 bases remained unmatched. The CDR3 runs 17 residues. CDR3 in DNA: TGTGCCAGCAGCGCTGCCCGACAGGGGAAAGGTGCCGGGGAGCTGTTTTTT. This gives the protein CASSAARQGKGAGELFF.

This chain links TRBV6-2 or TRBV6-3 with TRBJ2-7; the D gene is possibly TRBD1 (5 bases). The CDR3 is made up of 14 amino acids. Germline values: CDR1 MNHEY, CDR2 SVGEGT. Trimming took off 6 bases at V and 1 base at J, with 13 bases between the two ends. CDR3 DNA sequence: TGTGCCAGCAGACCCCAGGGTGGGTCCTACGAGCAGTACTTC. Protein: CASRPQGGSYEQYF.

The chain has TRBV4-2 and TRBJ1-2, with TRBD1 identical over 11 bases. The V and J ends lost 0 bases and 4 bases, in that order; junction bases with no gene match: 7. This CDR3 comprises 17 residues. Germline loops: CDR1 LGHNA, CDR2 YNFKEQ. The CDR3 is CASSQDYGQGASYGYTF. CDR3 in DNA: TGTGCCAGCAGCCAAGATTACGGACAGGGGGCCAGCTATGGCTACACCTTC.

V and J are TRBV25-1 and TRBJ2-6, with a weak D call TRBD2 (5 bases). Trimming removed 3 bases at V and 0 bases at J, with 9 bases between. Germline V gene data show CDR1 as MGHDK and CDR2 as SYGVNS. CDR3 size: 16 residues. The CDR3 DNA is TGTGCCAGCAGTGATGGGGAGAGCTCTGGGGCCAACGTCCTGACTTTC. It encodes CASSDGESSGANVLTF.

This chain joins TRBV11-2 and TRBJ2-7, with D possibly matching TRBD2 (5 bases). Germline V gene data show CDR1 as SGHAT and CDR2 as FQNNGV. The CDR3 extends over 13 amino acids. The germline V and J ends were trimmed by 5 bases and 4 bases, with 12 bases remaining between them. The chain's CDR3 is CASSPGREYEQYF. CDR3 sequence (DNA): TGTGCCAGCAGCCCTGGGAGAGAATACGAGCAGTACTTC.

This clonotype was counted once. The gene calls are TRBV5-1 and TRBJ2-3, with TRBD2 matching 9 bases. V lost 4 bases, J lost 3 bases, and 6 bases stayed unmatched. The CDR3 covers 15 residues. Germline-derived CDR1 and CDR2 are SGHRS and YFSETQ. The CDR3 loop is CASSHTGLATDTQYF. The DNA of the CDR3 is TGCGCCAGCAGCCATACCGGACTAGCGACAGATACGCAGTATTTT.